This is a list of T cell receptor beta chains from one sample in a study of beta chain features in type 1 diabetes. Produced via immunoSEQ multiplex PCR; TCRdb's table is partial and in-frame only. The data show some 240,000 clones, roughly a tenth seen once. Input material: central memory CD4+ T cells from blood. The receptors shown here come from a man younger than 35 in good health. The CDR3 runs from the conserved cysteine through the conserved F or W. A D gene is named only where the DNA matches it firmly. The size of a clone is reported for some rows only, either as once, few or many, or as a class for expanded clones.

d_call j_call v_call clone_size cdr3_aa cdr3_nt
NA TRBJ2-5 TRBV6-1 few CASSSWGETQYF TGTGCCAGCAGTAGTTGGGGAGAGACCCAGTACTTC
NA TRBJ1-1 TRBV9 few CASSVASGNTEAFF TGTGCCAGCAGCGTAGCTAGTGGGAACACTGAAGCTTTCTTT
NA TRBJ2-5 TRBV7-7 few CASSLRQPNQETQYF TGTGCCAGCAGCTTAAGACAGCCAAACCAAGAGACCCAGTACTTC
NA TRBJ2-2 TRBV6-5 NA CASSYVRGELFF TGTGCCAGCAGTTACGTACGGGGGGAGCTGTTTTTT
TRBD1 TRBJ2-5 TRBV30 few CAWSVAGGETQYF TGTGCCTGGAGTGTCGCAGGGGGAGAGACCCAGTACTTC
NA TRBJ2-3 TRBV5-1 few CASSPGGSTDTQYF TGCGCCAGCAGCCCCGGAGGGAGCACAGATACGCAGTATTTT
NA TRBJ2-1 TRBV13 NA CASSPGAPSRQFF TGTGCCAGCAGCCCAGGGGCCCCGAGTAGGCAGTTCTTC
NA TRBJ2-1 TRBV27 few CASSLTHNEQFF TGTGCCAGCAGTCTAACACACAATGAGCAGTTCTTC
TRBD2 TRBJ2-3 TRBV14 NA CASSQLSGRDTQYF TGTGCCAGCAGCCAACTTAGCGGGAGAGATACGCAGTATTTT
NA TRBJ2-7 TRBV30 few CAWSRQQGDEQYF TGTGCCTGGAGTCGCCAACAGGGAGACGAGCAGTACTTC
TRBD2 TRBJ2-1 TRBV18 few CASSPPGGLAFNEQFF TGTGCCAGCTCACCACCGGGCGGACTAGCCTTTAATGAGCAGTTCTTC
TRBD2 TRBJ2-3 TRBV4-2 NA CASSTRRLAGVDTQYF TGTGCCAGCAGCACCCGACGACTAGCGGGAGTGGATACGCAGTATTTT
NA TRBJ2-1 TRBV7-3 few CASSLRPSYNEQFF TGTGCCAGCAGCCTCCGACCGTCCTACAATGAGCAGTTCTTC
NA TRBJ2-3 TRBV2 many CASSRSSDTQYF TGTGCCAGCAGTCGGTCATCAGATACGCAGTATTTT
NA TRBJ2-5 TRBV19 NA CASSIMGETQYF TGTGCCAGTAGTATAATGGGGGAGACCCAGTACTTC
TRBD1 TRBJ2-4 TRBV5-6 few CASSAVTGEIQYF TGTGCCAGCAGCGCCGTCACAGGGGAAATTCAGTACTTC
TRBD2 TRBJ2-1 TRBV5-6 NA CASSGDYPRPNEQFF TGTGCCAGCAGTGGGGACTACCCGCGGCCTAATGAGCAGTTCTTC
NA TRBJ1-5 TRBV6-5 NA CASTPRVGSNQPQHF TGTGCCAGCACCCCCCGGGTAGGAAGCAATCAGCCCCAGCATTTT
NA TRBJ2-5 TRBV7-9 NA CASSRGETQYF TGTGCCAGCAGCCGGGGAGAGACCCAGTACTTC
NA TRBJ1-5 TRBV2 NA CASSEAGLGPQHF TGTGCCAGCAGTGAAGCGGGCTTGGGGCCCCAGCATTTT
NA TRBJ2-5 TRBV30 few CAWSAGLGAETQYF TGTGCCTGGAGTGCGGGACTTGGGGCAGAGACCCAGTACTTC
NA TRBJ2-3 TRBV7-2 few CASSFRDWGTDTQYF TGTGCCAGCAGCTTCCGGGACTGGGGCACAGATACGCAGTATTTT
NA TRBJ2-7 TRBV7-2 NA CASSLNSYYEQYF TGTGCCAGCAGCTTAAACAGCTACTACGAGCAGTACTTC
NA TRBJ2-3 TRBV30 many CAWSVRGSDTQYF TGTGCCTGGAGTGTAAGAGGGTCAGATACGCAGTATTTT
NA TRBJ2-5 TRBV11-1 few CASSAGQETQYF TGTGCCAGCAGCGCAGGCCAAGAGACCCAGTACTTC
NA TRBJ1-5 TRBV19 NA CASRDQGRQPQHF TGTGCCAGTAGGGATCAAGGAAGGCAGCCCCAGCATTTT
TRBD1 TRBJ1-5 TRBV6-1 NA CASSASGTGGQPQHF TGTGCCAGCAGTGCCTCCGGGACAGGGGGTCAGCCCCAGCATTTT
NA TRBJ2-2 TRBV7-2 few CASSLVRGATGELFF TGTGCCAGCAGCTTAGTTCGGGGGGCCACCGGGGAGCTGTTTTTT
NA TRBJ2-7 TRBV18 NA CASSFASTYEQYF TGTGCCAGCTCGTTCGCATCAACCTACGAGCAGTACTTC
NA TRBJ2-1 TRBV7-2 few CASSLASYNEQFF TGTGCCAGCAGCTTAGCGTCATACAATGAGCAGTTCTTC
TRBD2 TRBJ2-2 TRBV29-1 few CSAGRGGSDTGELFF TGCAGCGCCGGGCGTGGCGGGAGCGACACCGGGGAGCTGTTTTTT
TRBD2 TRBJ2-5 TRBV9 few CASSALAGAGETQYF TGTGCCAGCAGCGCTTTAGCGGGAGCGGGGGAGACCCAGTACTTC
TRBD1 TRBJ1-5 TRBV29-1 few CSATTGNSNQPQHF TGCAGCGCCACGACAGGGAATAGCAATCAGCCCCAGCATTTT
NA TRBJ1-2 TRBV28 NA CASSPPGNYGYTF TGTGCCAGCAGTCCCCCAGGGAACTATGGCTACACCTTC
NA TRBJ2-5 TRBV30 NA CAYTRDVETQYF TGTGCCTATACACGGGACGTAGAGACCCAGTACTTC
TRBD2 TRBJ2-1 TRBV7-9 many CASSLSLADSYNEQFF TGTGCCAGCAGCTTATCCCTAGCGGACTCCTACAATGAGCAGTTCTTC
NA TRBJ1-2 TRBV2 medium-sized CASSVRGRGYTF TGTGCCAGCAGTGTCAGGGGCCGAGGCTACACCTTC
NA TRBJ2-3 TRBV5-1 NA CASSPLTGASTDTQYF TGCGCCAGCAGCCCACTGACTGGAGCTAGCACAGATACGCAGTATTTT
NA TRBJ2-7 TRBV10-3 NA CAIRGDRYEQYF TGTGCCATCCGGGGAGACCGCTACGAGCAGTACTTC
TRBD1 TRBJ2-7 TRBV15 many CATSELRQGPYEQYF TGTGCCACCAGCGAACTTCGACAGGGGCCTTACGAGCAGTACTTC
NA TRBJ2-1 TRBV6-6 NA CASSWDSYNEQFF TGTGCCAGCAGTTGGGACTCCTACAATGAGCAGTTCTTC
NA TRBJ2-3 TRBV6-1 few CASSARQLTDTQYF TGTGCCAGCAGTGCCAGACAACTGACAGATACGCAGTATTTT
TRBD1 TRBJ2-1 TRBV7-2 NA CASRRPGTGVNEQFF TGTGCCAGCAGGCGACCCGGGACAGGCGTCAATGAGCAGTTCTTC
TRBD2 TRBJ2-1 TRBV4-1 NA CASSRGLAGGLDEQFF TGCGCCAGCAGCCGGGGACTAGCGGGAGGGTTGGATGAGCAGTTCTTC
NA TRBJ2-7 TRBV29-1 few CSVEVKYEQYF TGCAGCGTTGAAGTCAAATACGAGCAGTACTTC
NA TRBJ2-3 TRBV7-3 many CASGLTNTDTQYF TGTGCAAGCGGGCTAACCAACACAGATACGCAGTATTTT
NA TRBJ1-1 TRBV29-1 NA CSVARTTGNTEAFF TGCAGCGTTGCTCGGACGACAGGGAACACTGAAGCTTTCTTT
NA TRBJ2-7 TRBV7-6 many CASSLRTGDEQYF TGTGCCAGCAGCTTACGGACGGGGGACGAGCAGTACTTC
NA TRBJ2-1 TRBV2 few CASSEIASPYNEQFF TGTGCCAGCAGTGAAATTGCCAGTCCCTACAATGAGCAGTTCTTC
NA TRBJ2-7 TRBV28 NA CACSWGGRNEQYF TGTGCCTGCAGTTGGGGTGGAAGGAACGAGCAGTACTTC
TRBD1 TRBJ2-5 TRBV29-1 NA CSVRTGTETQYF TGCAGCGTTCGGACAGGGACGGAGACCCAGTACTTC
TRBD2 TRBJ2-7 TRBV6-6 few CASSYVASGSSYEQYF TGTGCCAGCAGTTACGTCGCTAGCGGGAGCTCCTACGAGCAGTACTTC
NA TRBJ2-2 TRBV6-5 NA CASRTSGTTGELFF TGTGCCAGCAGGACAAGCGGAACCACCGGGGAGCTGTTTTTT
TRBD1 TRBJ2-3 TRBV7-9 many CASSRDRAFGDTQYF TGTGCCAGCAGCCGAGACAGGGCGTTTGGAGATACGCAGTATTTT
NA TRBJ2-5 TRBV29-1 few CSAGAEAETQYF TGCAGCGCTGGGGCCGAGGCAGAGACCCAGTACTTC
NA TRBJ2-1 TRBV7-3 NA CASSLRRGDEQFF TGTGCCAGCAGCTTAAGACGAGGCGATGAGCAGTTCTTC